The rows below give T cell receptor beta chains drawn from one sample of a study of blood T cell repertoires in COVID-19. The repertoire was sequenced with immunoSEQ multiplex PCR; TCRdb's copy has only in-frame clones and lacks some. The sample holds 250,000 to 300,000 clones, approximately 89% seen once. Sequencing was done on a sample of peripheral blood. All receptors come from a woman in her seventies with COVID-19, enrolled during active disease. Both conserved end residues are part of each CDR3. A D gene is named only where the DNA matches it firmly. Size values are once, few and many counts, or a class for expanded clones, and some rows have none.

>-|-|TRBV4-2|TRBJ1-3
CASSQEASGVTIYF
TGTGCCAGCAGCCAAGAGGCGTCGGGAGTCACCATATATTTT
>-|-|TRBV9|TRBJ1-4
CASSPQMQFGAKLFF
TGTGCCAGCAGCCCTCAAATGCAGTTCGGAGCAAAACTGTTTTTT
>-|once|TRBV18|TRBJ1-1
CASSPEQGSSTEAFF
TGTGCCAGCTCACCAGAACAGGGTAGTAGCACTGAAGCTTTCTTT
>TRBD1|-|TRBV15|TRBJ1-5
CATSRDLMGTGVNQPQHF
TGTGCCACCAGCAGAGATCTCATGGGGACAGGGGTTAATCAGCCCCAGCATTTT
>TRBD1|-|TRBV27|TRBJ1-4
CASSSEGATNEKLFF
TGTGCCAGCAGTTCCGAGGGGGCGACTAATGAAAAACTGTTTTTT
>-|once|TRBV30|TRBJ1-5
CAWSVTPRQPQHF
TGTGCCTGGAGTGTAACACCCAGGCAGCCCCAGCATTTT
>TRBD1|once|TRBV24-1|TRBJ1-5
CATSATGGSRQHF
TGTGCCACCAGTGCCACAGGGGGGTCGCGCCAGCATTTT
>TRBD1|-|TRBV5-5|TRBJ1-2
CATTTGSNYGYTF
TGTGCCACGACGACAGGGTCTAACTATGGCTACACCTTC
>-|-|TRBV25-1|TRBJ2-6
CASSEDLGGRGANVLTF
TGTGCCAGCAGTGAAGATTTAGGGGGTCGTGGGGCCAACGTCCTGACTTTC
>-|-|TRBV18|TRBJ2-2
CASSPLDSANTGELFF
TGTGCCAGCTCACCATTGGACAGCGCGAACACCGGGGAGCTGTTTTTT
>-|-|TRBV6-2/TRBV6-3|TRBJ2-7
CASSYRTSRGSYEQYF
TGTGCCAGCAGTTATAGGACTTCTAGGGGGTCCTACGAGCAGTACTTC
>-|many|TRBV28|TRBJ1-3
CASSLQGISGNTIYF
TGTGCCAGCAGTTTACAGGGCATCTCTGGAAACACCATATATTTT
>TRBD2|-|TRBV4-3|TRBJ2-7
CASSQGLAGGQQYF
TGCGCCAGCAGCCAAGGACTAGCGGGAGGCCAGCAGTACTTC
>-|-|TRBV28|TRBJ1-5
CASSEGGGTPQHF
TGTGCCAGCAGTGAAGGGGGTGGAACGCCCCAGCATTTT
>-|-|TRBV5-1|TRBJ2-4
CASSLESPPNIQYF
TGCGCCAGCAGCTTAGAGAGCCCTCCAAACATTCAGTACTTC
>-|-|TRBV14|TRBJ2-1
CASSQDTGYNEQFF
TGTGCCAGCAGCCAAGATACAGGCTACAATGAGCAGTTCTTC
>-|-|TRBV30|TRBJ2-7
CAWSVTSGLSSYEQYF
TGTGCCTGGAGTGTGACGAGCGGGCTGAGCTCCTACGAGCAGTACTTC
>-|-|TRBV4-1|TRBJ1-2
CASSSAGGSYGYTF
TGCGCCAGCAGCTCCGCCGGGGGGAGCTATGGCTACACCTTC
>-|-|TRBV5-1|TRBJ1-2
CASSSGRGGTDGYTF
TGCGCCAGCAGCTCTGGACGGGGGGGAACGGATGGCTACACCTTC
>-|-|TRBV6-5|TRBJ2-1
CASSYSFRSGEQFF
TGTGCCAGCAGTTACTCCTTTAGGTCGGGTGAGCAGTTCTTC
>TRBD2|-|TRBV11-2|TRBJ2-3
CASSQTGLAGASHTQYF
TGTGCCAGCAGCCAAACGGGACTAGCGGGAGCATCCCATACGCAGTATTTT
>-|-|TRBV29-1|TRBJ2-1
CSVESRSPWNEQFF
TGCAGCGTTGAAAGTCGGTCCCCATGGAATGAGCAGTTCTTC
>TRBD1|-|TRBV27|TRBJ1-4
CASSPFLRQGLGEKLFF
TGTGCCAGCAGTCCTTTTCTGAGACAGGGTTTGGGTGAAAAACTGTTTTTT
>TRBD1|-|TRBV5-1|TRBJ1-2
CASSPGQTYGYTF
TGCGCCAGCAGCCCGGGACAGACCTATGGCTACACCTTC
>-|-|TRBV5-8|TRBJ2-7
CASSLAGSYEQYF
TGTGCCAGCAGCTTGGCGGGCTCCTACGAGCAGTACTTC
>TRBD1|-|TRBV4-1|TRBJ1-1
CASNRGQSTEAFF
TGCGCCAGCAATAGGGGGCAAAGCACTGAAGCTTTCTTT
>-|few|TRBV21-1|TRBJ2-4
CASSKYRTSGRAGLHIQYF
TGTGCCAGCAGCAAATATAGGACTAGCGGGAGGGCCGGGTTGCACATTCAGTACTTC
>-|-|TRBV24-1|TRBJ2-1
CATSPSFSYNEQFF
TGTGCCACCAGTCCAAGCTTCTCCTACAATGAGCAGTTCTTC
>-|-|TRBV3-1/TRBV3-2|TRBJ2-7
CASSLEGRDSYEQYF
TGTGCCAGCAGCCTCGAGGGGCGGGATTCCTACGAGCAGTACTTC
>-|-|TRBV9|TRBJ2-1
CASSVGSRLGGERNEQFF
TGTGCCAGCAGCGTCGGCTCCCGCCTGGGGGGAGAACGGAATGAGCAGTTCTTC
>-|once|TRBV21-1|TRBJ1-6
CASSKHKNSPLHF
TGTGCCAGCAGCAAACACAAAAATTCACCCCTCCACTTT
>-|-|TRBV5-6|TRBJ1-6
CASSLQGISPLHF
TGTGCCAGCAGCTTGCAGGGGATTTCACCCCTCCACTTT
>-|-|TRBV10-3|TRBJ1-2
CAISESVPGRYGYTF
TGTGCCATCAGTGAGTCGGTGCCAGGGAGGTATGGCTACACCTTC
>TRBD1|-|TRBV12-5|TRBJ1-1
CASGRSTQGGMNTEAFF
TGTGCTAGTGGCCGCTCAACTCAGGGGGGCATGAACACTGAAGCTTTCTTT
>TRBD1|-|TRBV27|TRBJ2-7
CASSLRGQGTYEQYF
TGTGCCAGCAGTTTACGGGGACAGGGAACCTACGAGCAGTACTTC
>TRBD1|-|TRBV30|TRBJ1-2
CAWSLGTASNYGYTF
TGTGCCTGGAGTCTTGGGACAGCCTCTAACTATGGCTACACCTTC
>-|-|TRBV29-1|TRBJ2-3
CSAGHTDTQYF
TGCAGCGCCGGCCACACAGATACGCAGTATTTT
>TRBD1|once|TRBV10-3|TRBJ1-2
CAISAVQGESGYTF
TGTGCCATCAGTGCTGTACAGGGGGAGTCTGGCTACACCTTC
>-|-|TRBV15|TRBJ2-5
CATSRESGQETQYF
TGTGCCACCAGCAGAGAGTCAGGCCAAGAGACCCAGTACTTC
>TRBD2|-|TRBV7-3|TRBJ2-3
CASSLSGTNPPDTQYF
TGTGCCAGCAGCTTAAGTGGGACTAACCCCCCAGATACGCAGTATTTT
>TRBD1|-|TRBV12-3/TRBV12-4|TRBJ2-3
CASRSQGADTQYF
TGTGCCAGCAGATCACAGGGGGCAGATACGCAGTATTTT
>-|-|TRBV25-1|TRBJ2-1
CASSEISGASNEQFF
TGTGCCAGCAGTGAAATATCAGGGGCCAGCAATGAGCAGTTCTTC
>-|-|TRBV11-3|TRBJ2-3
CASSTWRADTQYF
TGTGCCAGCAGCACCTGGAGAGCAGATACGCAGTATTTT
>-|-|TRBV19|TRBJ1-1
CASSTPRLMNTEAFF
TGTGCCAGTAGTACGCCGCGACTAATGAACACTGAAGCTTTCTTT
>TRBD1|-|TRBV19|TRBJ2-7
CASSTGGEQYF
TGTGCCAGTTCGACAGGGGGCGAGCAGTACTTC
>TRBD2|-|TRBV11-2|TRBJ2-7
CASSLDAGLTSGRQYEQYF
TGTGCCAGCAGCCTAGATGCAGGGCTGACTAGCGGGAGGCAATACGAGCAGTACTTC